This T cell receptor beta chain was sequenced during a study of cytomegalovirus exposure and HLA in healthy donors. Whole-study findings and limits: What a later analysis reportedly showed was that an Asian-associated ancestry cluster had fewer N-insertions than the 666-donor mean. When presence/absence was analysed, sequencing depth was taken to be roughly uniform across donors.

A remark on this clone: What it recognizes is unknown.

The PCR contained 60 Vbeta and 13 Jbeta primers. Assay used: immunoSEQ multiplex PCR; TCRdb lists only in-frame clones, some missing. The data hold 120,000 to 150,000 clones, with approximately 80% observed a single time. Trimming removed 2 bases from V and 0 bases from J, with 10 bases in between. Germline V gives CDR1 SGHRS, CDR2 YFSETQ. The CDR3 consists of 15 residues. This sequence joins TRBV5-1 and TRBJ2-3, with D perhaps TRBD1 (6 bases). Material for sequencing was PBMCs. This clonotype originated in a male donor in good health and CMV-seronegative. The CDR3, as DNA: TGCGCCAGCAGCTTATCAGGGGTGAGCACAGATACGCAGTATTTT. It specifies CASSLSGVSTDTQYF.